Sequencing of this T cell receptor (beta chain) was carried out in a study of cytotoxic CD8 clonotypes in ibrutinib-treated CLL (dated by TCRdb to the early 2020s). Regarding the research as a whole: The cohort was composed of about 10 relapsed/refractory and fewer than 16 treatment-naive patients; IGHV unmutated status was identified in under 18 patients. Partial responses were observed in about 25 patients and complete responses in 2; after a median follow-up of roughly 72 months, remission was maintained in 14 patients and progression was observed in some twelve. Response samples were obtained after a median of 12 months of treatment, with a range of roughly 6 to 36 months. An average of roughly 250,000 productive templates and roughly 94,000 productive rearrangements was obtained per sample. Longitudinal samples were available for about 30% of the roughly 86 trial participants. Cryopreserved peripheral blood mononuclear cells were collected at three points: before therapy, at response, and at either sustained remission or disease progression. Patients were still on ibrutinib when every remission and progressive disease sample was collected.

The full study reports these points: Lymph node repertoires were not examined, and the timing of sampling was not matched between patients in sustained remission and those whose disease progressed. Baseline clonality exceeded that of age-matched healthy donors and correlated strongly with circulating CD8+ T-cell counts. Clonality rose at ibrutinib response, remained stable during sustained remission, and dropped back toward baseline at progression. Public clonotypes were found to be uncommon and were observed to contract or remain stable during treatment; the increase in clonality was shown to reflect expansion of private clonotypes at ibrutinib response.

There are 15 amino acids in the CDR3, from cysteine to phenylalanine inclusive. Just the 45-base CDR3 DNA is kept, in frame starting at base 1. V loses 0 bases, J loses 3 bases, and the germline ends lie 10 bases apart. The germline V gene specifies SGHTA as CDR1 and FQGNSA as CDR2. Regarding this clone: Its antigen is not yet known. The record has no base qualities; no much larger clone is one base away.

Each clonotype received, on average, around 10x coverage in deep resolution sequencing performed on a MiSeq, where the target depth lay between 1 in 1 million and 1 in 200,000 T cells. TCR beta libraries were generated with the immunoSEQ hsTCRB Kit. For the original study's pipeline: Data were analyzed with ImmunoSEQ Data Assistant and ImmunoSEQ Analyzer, with V, D and J genes assigned per IMGT definitions. Clonality, with values ranging from 0 to 1, was calculated as one minus the normalized Shannon entropy of productive rearrangement frequencies. Only overrepresented clonotypes making up at least 0.05% of each patient's repertoire were included in the public clonotype analysis. More than ten age-matched healthy donor repertoires from immuneACCESS were used as controls for clonality. Here the immuneACCESS table is served through TCRdb, limited to in-frame sequences with V and J called. Missing clones are a known gap in these copies; in checked studies unresolved V genes cover under half, and the rest lacks a known reason. D and trimming were read from the DNA, whereas the V and J calls and clone size are those reported in that table. The sample table contains tens of thousands of clones; only one count was recorded for over 60% of them. Roughly 12% of the sample lies in the top ten.

The time point label corresponds to: 12 months on ibrutinib. For TCR beta library preparation, roughly 2 micrograms of genomic DNA were extracted from the cryopreserved PBMCs. Longitudinal blood samples from CLL patients on ibrutinib monotherapy underwent high-throughput TCR beta sequencing. The patients took part in an open-label, single-center phase 2 trial of ibrutinib monotherapy. Sequencing used PBMCs, obtained after 12 months of ibrutinib treatment. This sequence originates from a human donor with chronic lymphocytic leukemia. Recombination linked TRBV7-2 to TRBJ2-3, with the D call tentatively TRBD1 or TRBD2, each fitting 5 bases. Here the CDR3 is given as CASSLAGVGTDTQYF. The DNA reads as follows: TGTGCCAGCAGCTTAGCGGGGGTGGGGACAGATACGCAGTATTTT. The CDR3, completed at both ends by the reference TRBV7-2 and TRBJ2-3 genes, gives the full variable domain GAGVSQSPSNKVTEKGKDVELRCDPISGHTALYWYRQSLGQGLEFLIYFQGNSAPDKSGLPSDRFSAERTGGSVSTLTIQRTQQEDSAVYLCASSLAGVGTDTQYFGPGTRLTVL.